A selection of T cell receptor beta chains follows, all from one sample in a study of blood T cell repertoires in COVID-19. Using immunoSEQ multiplex PCR, the repertoire was profiled, and TCRdb retains in-frame clones only, with some absent. Among fewer than 55,000 clones listed, over 85% were seen once. Sequenced input: peripheral blood. The receptor set was obtained from a man at least 80 years old with active or convalescent COVID-19. Each CDR3 is given with its conserved first and last residue. A D gene is named only where the DNA matches it firmly. Clone size is stated in some rows and not others, as once, few, many or a class when expanded.

>TRBV12-3/TRBV12-4|TRBJ1-1|-|-
CASSPSSNTEAFF
TGTGCCAGCAGTCCCTCCTCCAACACTGAAGCTTTCTTT
>TRBV19|TRBJ1-4|once|-
CASNPPGLRGEKLFF
TGTGCCAGTAATCCCCCGGGCCTCAGGGGTGAAAAACTGTTTTTT
>TRBV7-2|TRBJ1-5|once|TRBD1
CASSLDRVGHTQHF
TGTGCCAGCAGCCTGGACAGGGTGGGTCATACCCAGCATTTT
>TRBV27|TRBJ1-1|-|-
CASSFPGREAFF
TGTGCCAGCAGTTTTCCAGGGCGTGAAGCTTTCTTT
>TRBV19|TRBJ1-5|-|-
CASSHAGANQPQHF
TGTGCCAGTAGTCACGCGGGAGCCAATCAGCCCCAGCATTTT
>TRBV28|TRBJ2-3|-|-
CASSSAGVTQYF
TGTGCCAGCAGCTCAGCGGGCGTTACGCAGTATTTT
>TRBV27|TRBJ1-6|-|-
CASSSQNRGHSPLHF
TGTGCCAGCAGCTCCCAAAATAGGGGCCATTCACCCCTCCACTTT
>TRBV19|TRBJ1-5|-|TRBD1
CASSGQGGNQPQHF
TGTGCCAGTAGTGGACAGGGTGGCAATCAGCCCCAGCATTTT
>TRBV9|TRBJ2-1|-|TRBD2
CASSVGGGGSYNEQFF
TGTGCCAGCAGCGTAGGTGGGGGGGGCTCCTACAATGAGCAGTTCTTC
>TRBV5-6|TRBJ1-1|-|TRBD1
CASSASTGGTEAFF
TGTGCCAGCAGCGCTTCGACAGGGGGCACTGAAGCTTTCTTT
>TRBV28|TRBJ1-4|-|-
CASGGGGVTEKLFF
TGTGCCAGCGGTGGGGGGGGCGTTACGGAAAAACTGTTTTTT
>TRBV5-1|TRBJ2-1|-|TRBD1
CASSPGQGGYEQFF
TGCGCCAGCAGCCCGGGACAGGGGGGGTATGAGCAGTTCTTC